These 8 T cell receptor beta chains came from one sample sequenced in a study of T cells after yellow fever vaccination. TCRdb re-derived calls from the 5' RACE reads in MiXCR, one entry per CDR3 protein. Seen here are some 250,000 distinct CDR3 sequences, over 3% observed once, and the top ten hold under 20%. This material consisted of PBMCs, taken 15 days after the yellow fever booster vaccination. These receptors came from a man between 18 and 29 years old who received the YFV17D yellow fever vaccine.

Many counts were recorded for this clonotype. The V gene is TRBV12-3 or TRBV12-4, the J gene TRBJ2-1; 11 bases are shared with TRBD2. J gave up 5 bases and V 3 bases, and 6 bases lay outside the gene matches. The CDR3 is 16 amino acids. This CDR3 is CASSFGRTSGHNEQFF. CDR3 coding DNA: TGTGCCAGCAGTTTCGGTAGGACTAGCGGGCACAATGAGCAGTTCTTC.

The chain has TRBV21-1 and TRBJ2-5; TRBD1 was called by the table and not checked on the DNA. TRBV21-1 represents a pseudogene. The CDR3 spans 14 residues. As DNA, the CDR3 is TGTGCCAGCAGCAAAGATCCCAGGGGCGAGACCCAGTACTTC. Its translation: CASSKDPRGETQYF.

The V and J genes are TRBV11-2 and TRBJ2-7; D is tentatively TRBD1 or TRBD2 (5 bases each). Trimming cost V 1 base and J 1 base, with 14 bases left between them. Germline lookup yields CDR1 SGHAT and CDR2 FQNNGV. The CDR3 covers 16 residues. The CDR3 here is CASSLVLPGPSYEQYF. The CDR3 DNA sequence: TGTGCCAGCAGCTTAGTCTTGCCGGGACCTTCCTACGAGCAGTACTTC.

There are many counts of this clonotype. V and J are TRBV7-2 and TRBJ2-3; D remains ambiguous. Trimming stripped 7 bases from V and 5 bases from J, with 10 bases between. The V gene's germline CDR1 is SGHTA and CDR2 FQGNSA. This CDR3 contains 12 residues. This CDR3 is CASTPRIDTQYF. In DNA, the CDR3 is TGTGCCAGCACCCCGCGGATAGATACGCAGTATTTT.

In its sample, this clonotype was seen many times. This chain connects TRBV7-3 to TRBJ2-1, with 10 positions matching TRBD2. This CDR3 region has 14 residues. The J segment lost 9 bases and the V segment lost 2 bases, leaving 4 bases of the junction unmatched. Germline CDR1 and CDR2: SGHTA and FQGTGA. CDR3 residues: CASSLSSSGGEQFF. The CDR3 region has the DNA TGTGCCAGCAGCTTATCGTCTAGCGGGGGTGAGCAGTTCTTC.

This clonotype appeared many times. The gene calls are TRBV7-9 and TRBJ2-5; unclear D gene. Deletions cut 7 bases from V and 2 bases from J, with 14 bases between. This CDR3 contains 14 residues. Germline V CDR1 and CDR2: SEHNR, FQNEAQ (reference sequence). Written as DNA, the CDR3 is TGTGCCAGCACCCCTTGGGCGGAGCAAGAGACCCAGTACTTC. Its translation is CASTPWAEQETQYF.

This clonotype was seen ten or more times. The rearrangement links TRBV20-1 to TRBJ2-2, with 9 bases lining up with TRBD2. CDR1 is DFQATT, CDR2 SNEGSKA, per germline (reference sequence). V dropped 3 bases and J dropped 0; count of bases not matched to a gene: 8. There are 17 residues in the CDR3. CDR3 region: CSASQGSGGPNTGELFF. In nucleotides, the CDR3 is TGCAGTGCTAGTCAAGGTAGCGGGGGCCCGAACACCGGGGAGCTGTTTTTT.

This chain joins TRBV11-2 and TRBJ1-1, with D possibly TRBD1 on 6 matching bases. The germline V and J ends were trimmed by 6 bases and 1 base, with 12 bases remaining between them. Germline values: CDR1 SGHAT, CDR2 FQNNGV. CDR3 size: 14 residues. The chain's CDR3 is CASRMGGANTEAFF. CDR3 sequence (DNA): TGTGCCAGCAGGATGGGGGGGGCGAACACTGAAGCTTTCTTT.